This record covers a single T cell receptor beta chain. These data are taken from a study of blood T cell repertoires in COVID-19. The wider study: Nucleic acid was either cDNA or gDNA, and it came from T cells, B-cell-depleted T cells, or PBMCs.

As originally analysed: Estimated nucleated cell counts came from reference gene primer amplification. Sequenced by immunoSEQ multiplex PCR; TCRdb stores in-frame clones only, minus some. V, J and clone size derive from that table, while D and trimming were established from the DNA sequence. Of some 330,000 clones listed, more than 75% are singletons. V lost 2 bases to trimming and J lost 0 bases; unmatched junction nucleotides: 6. Germline V CDR1 and CDR2: SGHVS, FNYEAQ. The CDR3 contains 19 residues. V is TRBV7-6 and J is TRBJ2-2; 13 bases align to TRBD2. The sample was peripheral blood. The sequence came from a woman between 50 and 59 years old with active or convalescent COVID-19. In DNA, the CDR3 is TGTGCCAGCAGCTTAAGTCCCGGGACTAGCGGGGCGAACACCGGGGAGCTGTTTTTT. It is translated as CASSLSPGTSGANTGELFF.